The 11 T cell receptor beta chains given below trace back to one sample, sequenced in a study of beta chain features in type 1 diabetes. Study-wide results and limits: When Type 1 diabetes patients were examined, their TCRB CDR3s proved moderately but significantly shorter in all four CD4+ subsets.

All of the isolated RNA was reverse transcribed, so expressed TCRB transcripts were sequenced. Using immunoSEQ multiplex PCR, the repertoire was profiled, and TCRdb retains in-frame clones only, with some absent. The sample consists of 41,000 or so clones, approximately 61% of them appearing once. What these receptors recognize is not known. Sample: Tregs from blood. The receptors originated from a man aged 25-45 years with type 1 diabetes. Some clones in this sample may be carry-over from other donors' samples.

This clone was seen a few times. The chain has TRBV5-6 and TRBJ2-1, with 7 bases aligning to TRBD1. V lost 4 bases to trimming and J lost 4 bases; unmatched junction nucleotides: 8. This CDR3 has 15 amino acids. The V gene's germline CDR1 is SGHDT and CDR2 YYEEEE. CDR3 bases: TGTGCCAGCAGCGCTGGGACAGCCCTTTACAATGAGCAGTTCTTC. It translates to CASSAGTALYNEQFF.

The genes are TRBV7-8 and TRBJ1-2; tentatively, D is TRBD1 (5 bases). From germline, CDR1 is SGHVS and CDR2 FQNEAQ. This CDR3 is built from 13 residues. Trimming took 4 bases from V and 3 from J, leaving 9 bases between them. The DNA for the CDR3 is TGTGCCAGCAGCTATGTGGGGCACTATGGCTACACCTTC. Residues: CASSYVGHYGYTF.

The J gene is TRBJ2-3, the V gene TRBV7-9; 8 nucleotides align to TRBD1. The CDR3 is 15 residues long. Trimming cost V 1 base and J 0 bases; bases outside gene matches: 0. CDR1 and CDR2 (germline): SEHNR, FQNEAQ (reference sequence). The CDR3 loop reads CASSLGDRSTDTQYF. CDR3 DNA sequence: TGTGCCAGCAGCTTAGGGGACAGGAGCACAGATACGCAGTATTTT.

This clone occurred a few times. Here the CDR3 DNA reads TGTGCCAGTAGTTACAGGGGGCGCAATTACGCCTATGGCTACACCTTC. This codes for CASSYRGRNYAYGYTF. The V and J genes are TRBV19 and TRBJ1-2; 9 nucleotides line up with TRBD1. Germline V lookup: CDR1 LNHDA, CDR2 SQIVND (reference sequence). V shed 5 bases, J shed 4 bases, and the junction held 11 bases outside the gene matches. The CDR3 extends over 16 amino acids.

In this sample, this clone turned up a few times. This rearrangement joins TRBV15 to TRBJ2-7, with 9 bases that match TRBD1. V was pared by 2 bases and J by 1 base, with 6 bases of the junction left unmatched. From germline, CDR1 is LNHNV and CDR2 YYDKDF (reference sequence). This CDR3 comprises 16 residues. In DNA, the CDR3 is TGTGCCACCAGCAGAATTACCGGGACAGGGTCCTACGAGCAGTACTTC. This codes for CATSRITGTGSYEQYF.

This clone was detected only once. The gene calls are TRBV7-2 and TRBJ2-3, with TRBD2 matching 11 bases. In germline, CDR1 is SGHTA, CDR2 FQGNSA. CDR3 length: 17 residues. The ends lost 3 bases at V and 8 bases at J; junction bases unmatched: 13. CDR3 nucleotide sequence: TGTGCCAGCAGCTTTGGCCCAACTAGCGGGGGAAGGGGTACGCAGTATTTT. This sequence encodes CASSFGPTSGGRGTQYF.

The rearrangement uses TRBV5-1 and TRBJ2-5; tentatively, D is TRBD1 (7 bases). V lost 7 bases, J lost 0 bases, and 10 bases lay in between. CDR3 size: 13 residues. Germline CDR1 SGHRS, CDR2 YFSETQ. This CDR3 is CASSRGDQETQYF. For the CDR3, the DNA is TGCGCCAGCTCCAGGGGGGACCAAGAGACCCAGTACTTC.

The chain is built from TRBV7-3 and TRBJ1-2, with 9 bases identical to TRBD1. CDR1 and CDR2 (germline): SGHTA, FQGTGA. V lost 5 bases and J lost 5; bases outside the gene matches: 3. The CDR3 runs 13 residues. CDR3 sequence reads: CASSPGTGYGYTF. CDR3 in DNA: TGTGCCAGCAGCCCCGGGACAGGGTATGGCTACACCTTC.

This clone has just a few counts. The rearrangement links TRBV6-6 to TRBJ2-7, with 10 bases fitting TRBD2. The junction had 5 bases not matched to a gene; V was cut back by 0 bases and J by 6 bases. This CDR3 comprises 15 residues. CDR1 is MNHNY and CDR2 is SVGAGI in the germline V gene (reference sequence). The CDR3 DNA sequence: TGTGCCAGCAGTTACTCGATAGTAGCGGGGGGCGAGCAGTACTTC. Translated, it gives CASSYSIVAGGEQYF.

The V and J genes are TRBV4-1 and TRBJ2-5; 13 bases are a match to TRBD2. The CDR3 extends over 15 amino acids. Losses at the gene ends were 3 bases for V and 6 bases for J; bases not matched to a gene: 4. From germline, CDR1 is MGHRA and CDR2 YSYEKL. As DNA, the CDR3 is TGCGCCAGCAGCCAGACTAGCGGGGGGACTCAGACCCAGTACTTC. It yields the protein CASSQTSGGTQTQYF.

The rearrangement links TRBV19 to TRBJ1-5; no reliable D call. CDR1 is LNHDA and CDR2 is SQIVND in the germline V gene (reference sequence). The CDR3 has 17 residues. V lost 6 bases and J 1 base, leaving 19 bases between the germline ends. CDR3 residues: CASRPPGPRPSNQPQHF. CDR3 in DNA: TGTGCCAGTAGACCCCCGGGTCCCCGTCCGAGCAATCAGCCCCAGCATTTT.